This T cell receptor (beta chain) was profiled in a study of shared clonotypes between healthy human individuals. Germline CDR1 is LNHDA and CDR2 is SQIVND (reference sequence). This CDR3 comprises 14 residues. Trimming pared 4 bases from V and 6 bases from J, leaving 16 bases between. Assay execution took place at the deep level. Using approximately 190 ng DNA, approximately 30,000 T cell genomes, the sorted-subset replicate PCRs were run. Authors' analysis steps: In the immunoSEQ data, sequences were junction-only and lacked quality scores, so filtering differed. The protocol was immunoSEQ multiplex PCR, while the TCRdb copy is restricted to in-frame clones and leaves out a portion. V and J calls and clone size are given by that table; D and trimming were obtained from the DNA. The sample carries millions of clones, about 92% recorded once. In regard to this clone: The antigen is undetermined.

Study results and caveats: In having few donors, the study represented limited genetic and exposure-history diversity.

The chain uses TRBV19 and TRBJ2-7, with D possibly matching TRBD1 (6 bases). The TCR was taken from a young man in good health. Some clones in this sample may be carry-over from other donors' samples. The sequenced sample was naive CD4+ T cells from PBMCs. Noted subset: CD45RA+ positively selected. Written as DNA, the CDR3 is TGTGCCAGTAGTACCACTAGGGGGTGGCGCGAGCAGTACTTC. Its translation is CASSTTRGWREQYF.